This T cell receptor (beta chain) was captured in a study of T-cell memory formation after mild COVID-19. J lost 5 bases, V lost 2 bases, and 1 base had no gene match. The CDR3 spans 13 residues. Germline V gene data show CDR1 as SEHNR and CDR2 as FQNEAQ (reference sequence). TCRdb called the 5' RACE reads again in MiXCR, with one record for every CDR3 protein. The table includes a few hundred thousand distinct CDR3 sequences, around an eighth detected once. In regard to this clonotype: The antigen remains undetermined.

Regarding the study as a whole: Contracting clones, day 15 to 85, had balanced CD4/CD8, and later expanders favored CD4+.

This TCR was recovered from a man aged 18 to 30 who had mild COVID-19 (a few samples of this study predate the infection). Cell type and time point are not known. The sequenced sample consisted of PBMCs or a T cell subset sorted from them (not recorded which). The chain carries TRBV7-9 and TRBJ2-3; 7 bases are a match to TRBD2. The CDR3 is CASSLLAVDTQYF. The DNA of the CDR3 is TGTGCCAGCAGCTTACTAGCGGTAGATACGCAGTATTTT.